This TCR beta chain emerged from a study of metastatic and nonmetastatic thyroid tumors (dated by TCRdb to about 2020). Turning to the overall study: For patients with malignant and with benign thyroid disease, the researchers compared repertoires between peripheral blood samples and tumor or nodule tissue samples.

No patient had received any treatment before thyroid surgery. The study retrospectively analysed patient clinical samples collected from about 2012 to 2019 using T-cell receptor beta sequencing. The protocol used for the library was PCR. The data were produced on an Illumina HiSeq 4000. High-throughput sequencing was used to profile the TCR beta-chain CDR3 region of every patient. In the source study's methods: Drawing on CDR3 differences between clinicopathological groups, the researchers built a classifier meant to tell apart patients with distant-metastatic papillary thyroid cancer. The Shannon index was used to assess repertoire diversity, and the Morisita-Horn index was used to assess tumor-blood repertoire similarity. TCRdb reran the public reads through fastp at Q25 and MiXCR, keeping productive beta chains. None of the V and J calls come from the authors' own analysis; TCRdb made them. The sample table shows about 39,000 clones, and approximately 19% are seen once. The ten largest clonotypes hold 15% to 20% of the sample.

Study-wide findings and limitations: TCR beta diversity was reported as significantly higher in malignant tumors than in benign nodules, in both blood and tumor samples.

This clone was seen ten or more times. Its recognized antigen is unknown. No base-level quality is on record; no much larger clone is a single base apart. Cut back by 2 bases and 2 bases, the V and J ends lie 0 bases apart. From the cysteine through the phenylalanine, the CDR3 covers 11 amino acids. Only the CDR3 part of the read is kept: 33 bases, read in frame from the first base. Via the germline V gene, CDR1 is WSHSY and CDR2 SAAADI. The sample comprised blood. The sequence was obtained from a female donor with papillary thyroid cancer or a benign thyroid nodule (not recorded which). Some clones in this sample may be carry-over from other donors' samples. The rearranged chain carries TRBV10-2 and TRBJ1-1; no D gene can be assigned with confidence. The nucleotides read TGCGCCAGCAGTGAGAACACTGAAGCTTTCTTT. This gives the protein CASSENTEAFF.